Listed below are T cell receptor beta chains from one sample, sequenced in a study of cytomegalovirus exposure and HLA in healthy donors. The method was immunoSEQ multiplex PCR; TCRdb's version includes in-frame clones alone and lacks a portion of them. The repertoire consists of approximately 190,000 clones, with around 85% occurring once and the leading ten covering 6.3%. The sample consisted of PBMCs. The receptors derive from a man aged 35-49 years in good health and CMV-seropositive. The CDR3 runs from the conserved cysteine through the conserved F or W. A D gene is named only where the DNA matches it firmly. Size is omitted from some rows. Given values are once, few, many or a class for expanded clones.

TRBJ2-7 TRBV27 - TRBD1 CASSLGGVYVYEQYF TGTGCCAGCAGTCTAGGGGGCGTGTATGTCTACGAGCAGTACTTC
TRBJ2-1 TRBV7-3 - TRBD2 CASSLGGGGTYNEQFF TGTGCCAGCAGCTTAGGGGGGGGAGGTACCTACAATGAGCAGTTCTTC
TRBJ1-2 TRBV12-5 - TRBD1 CASGLGTGDGYTF TGTGCTAGTGGTTTAGGGACAGGGGACGGCTACACCTTC
TRBJ2-3 TRBV7-7 - - CASSLEAGKGIYTDTQYF TGTGCTAGCAGCTTAGAGGCAGGGAAGGGAATTTACACAGATACGCAGTATTTT
TRBJ2-1 TRBV30 - - CAWSTTGLVNEQFF TGTGCCTGGAGTACGACAGGTCTAGTCAATGAGCAGTTCTTC
TRBJ2-3 TRBV19 - TRBD2 CASSLGGANQDTQYF TGTGCCAGTAGTCTCGGGGGGGCTAACCAGGATACGCAGTATTTT
TRBJ1-1 TRBV19 - TRBD1 CASSIDHLGGRTEAFF TGTGCCAGTAGTATAGATCACCTAGGGGGCCGGACTGAAGCTTTCTTT
TRBJ1-2 TRBV7-9 - - CASSLGAFGYTF TGTGCCAGCAGCTTAGGGGCCTTTGGCTACACCTTC
TRBJ2-5 TRBV10-3 - - CAIGELGETQYF TGTGCTATCGGGGAGCTAGGGGAGACCCAGTACTTC
TRBJ1-1 TRBV5-5 - - CASSLGGAYTEAFF TGTGCCAGCAGCTTGGGTGGGGCGTACACTGAAGCTTTCTTT
TRBJ2-7 TRBV19 - TRBD2 CASSVREVSYEQYF TGTGCCAGTAGTGTCCGGGAGGTCTCCTACGAGCAGTACTTC
TRBJ1-1 TRBV11-2 - - CASSPPGRGTEAFF TGTGCCAGCAGCCCCCCGGGCAGGGGAACTGAAGCTTTCTTT
TRBJ1-5 TRBV6-5 - - CASSADRNQPQHF TGTGCCAGCAGCGCTGACAGGAATCAGCCCCAGCATTTT
TRBJ2-7 TRBV11-2 - - CASSSGDNYEQYF TGTGCCAGCAGCTCCGGAGATAACTACGAGCAGTACTTC
TRBJ1-5 TRBV7-2 - - CASSAPGQSAKQPQHF TGTGCCAGCAGCGCCCCGGGACAAAGCGCCAAGCAGCCCCAGCATTTT
TRBJ1-1 TRBV29-1 - TRBD1 CSEHRDSNTEAFF TGCAGCGAACACCGGGACAGCAACACTGAAGCTTTCTTT
TRBJ1-3 TRBV10-1 - - CARSGEGGTRGNTIYF TGCGCCAGGAGTGGGGAGGGAGGAACTAGGGGAAACACCATATATTTT
TRBJ1-6 TRBV18 - - CASSPLGAGYNSPLHF TGTGCCAGCTCACCACTAGGGGCCGGCTATAATTCACCCCTCCACTTT
TRBJ2-3 TRBV5-6 - TRBD1 CASSFGTGHSTDTQYF TGTGCCAGCAGCTTCGGGACAGGCCATAGCACAGATACGCAGTATTTT
TRBJ2-2 TRBV7-9 once TRBD1 CSSSPGGPNTGELFF TGTTCCAGCAGCCCAGGGGGCCCGAACACCGGGGAGCTGTTTTTT
TRBJ1-1 TRBV14 few - CASSQTVNTEAFF TGTGCCAGCAGCCAAACGGTGAACACTGAAGCTTTCTTT
TRBJ2-3 TRBV4-2 - - CASSLQIQGGVTDTQYF TGTGCCAGCAGCTTACAGATACAGGGTGGGGTCACAGATACGCAGTATTTT
TRBJ2-7 TRBV5-1 - - CASSLRSHEQYF TGCGCCAGCAGCTTGAGGAGCCACGAGCAGTACTTC
TRBJ1-3 TRBV5-1 few - CASSLGGTGHSGNTIYF TGCGCCAGCAGCTTGGGGGGTACAGGGCACTCTGGAAACACCATATATTTT
TRBJ1-2 TRBV10-3 - - CAISESLDYGYTF TGTGCCATCAGTGAGTCGCTAGACTATGGCTACACCTTC
TRBJ1-5 TRBV4-2 - - CASSQESLQYNQPQHF TGTGCCAGCAGCCAAGAGTCCTTACAATACAATCAGCCCCAGCATTTT
TRBJ1-1 TRBV19 - - CASSLEGMVAFF TGTGCCAGTAGCTTGGAGGGGATGGTAGCTTTCTTT
TRBJ2-7 TRBV4-1 - TRBD1 CASSDRVLAYEQYF TGCGCCAGCAGCGACAGGGTATTGGCCTACGAGCAGTACTTC
TRBJ2-5 TRBV5-1 - TRBD1 CASSWPTGGVRETQYF TGCGCCAGCAGCTGGCCGACAGGGGGCGTAAGAGAGACCCAGTACTTC
TRBJ2-5 TRBV6-5 - TRBD2 CASSFSGGWQETQYF TGTGCCAGCAGTTTTAGCGGGGGCTGGCAAGAGACCCAGTACTTC
TRBJ2-7 TRBV10-3 - TRBD2 CAMGGGSGEQYF TGTGCCATGGGCGGGGGTAGTGGGGAGCAGTACTTC
TRBJ2-5 TRBV15 - TRBD1 CATTKGAGTGTRETQYF TGTGCCACTACCAAGGGGGCGGGTACCGGGACCAGGGAGACCCAGTACTTC
TRBJ2-1 TRBV5-1 - TRBD2 CASSAQRTSGTYNEQFF TGCGCCAGCAGCGCGCAAAGGACTAGCGGAACCTACAATGAGCAGTTCTTC
TRBJ2-5 TRBV6-5 few TRBD2 CASSYGLAETQYF TGTGCCAGCAGTTACGGACTAGCGGAGACCCAGTACTTC
TRBJ2-3 TRBV5-1 - TRBD1 CASSLRGPPDTQYF TGCGCCAGCAGCTTAAGGGGGCCGCCAGATACGCAGTATTTT
TRBJ1-5 TRBV28 - TRBD1 CASSPLDRASNQPQHF TGTGCCAGCAGCCCTCTAGACAGGGCAAGCAATCAGCCCCAGCATTTT
TRBJ2-5 TRBV5-4 - TRBD1 CASSLPGRGETQYF TGTGCCAGCAGCCTCCCGGGCAGGGGGGAGACCCAGTACTTC
TRBJ1-2 TRBV15 - TRBD1 CATSNRVTGEGYTF TGTGCCACCAGCAATCGAGTGACAGGGGAAGGCTACACCTTC
TRBJ1-2 TRBV5-4 - TRBD1 CASNQQGIYGYTF TGTGCCAGCAATCAACAGGGGATCTATGGCTACACCTTC
TRBJ1-1 TRBV12-5 - - CASGLDRDAEAFF TGTGCTAGTGGTTTGGACCGAGATGCTGAAGCTTTCTTT
TRBJ2-2 TRBV27 - - CASSLSSPSTPGELFF TGTGCCAGCAGTTTATCTTCCCCTAGCACTCCCGGGGAGCTGTTTTTT
TRBJ2-3 TRBV5-6 - TRBD1 CASSFYRGSTDTQYF TGTGCCAGCAGCTTCTACAGGGGAAGCACAGATACGCAGTATTTT
TRBJ2-6 TRBV6-5 - - CASSYEGSGANVLTF TGTGCCAGCAGTTACGAGGGCTCTGGGGCCAACGTCCTGACTTTC
TRBJ2-2 TRBV4-3 few - CASSQDMRSGELFF TGCGCCAGCAGCCAAGATATGCGGAGCGGGGAGCTGTTTTTT
TRBJ2-2 TRBV18 - - CASSRDSNTGELFF TGTGCCAGCTCACGAGACAGTAACACCGGGGAGCTGTTTTTT